This T cell receptor beta chain was retrieved from a study of blood T cell repertoires in COVID-19. Background on the study: Specimens from acute and convalescent COVID-19 originated in the United States, Italy and Spain.

This table comes from immunoSEQ multiplex PCR, and its TCRdb copy is limited to in-frame clones, with some not included. Among about 240,000 clones listed, roughly 82% were seen once. Input material: peripheral blood. The TCR originated in a man of 80 years or more with acute or convalescent COVID-19.

The CDR3, as DNA: TGTGCCAGCAGCTTAGGGGCTAGCGGAGCCACAGATACGCAGTATTTT. It is translated as CASSLGASGATDTQYF. J is TRBJ2-3 and V is TRBV11-3; TRBD2 aligns across 7 bases. The trim removed 1 base at V and 2 bases at J, leaving 6 bases unmatched. Germline V gives CDR1 SGHNT, CDR2 YENEEA. This CDR3 comprises 16 residues.